These T cell receptor beta chains were read from a single sample in a study of CD8 T cells in ankylosing spondylitis. TCRdb fed the 5' RACE reads into MiXCR, producing one record per CDR3 protein. The profile shows about 130,000 distinct CDR3 sequences, about an eighth of them singletons. Sequenced sample: blood, either unsorted or a sorted T cell fraction (not recorded which). The receptors stem from a female donor with ankylosing spondylitis or in good health (not recorded which). Both conserved end residues are part of each CDR3.

V	J	CDR3
TRBV29-1	TRBJ2-4	CSVAHGGQKNIQYF
TRBV7-9	TRBJ2-7	CASSSGLAPEQYF
TRBV11-2	TRBJ2-1	CASSLDSFYHSYNEQFF
TRBV20-1	TRBJ2-1	CSAPKRDWNEQFF
TRBV12-3/TRBV12-4	TRBJ1-5	CASSWTNQPQHF
TRBV30	TRBJ1-4	CASRRSDVNEKLFF
TRBV5-1	TRBJ2-3	CASSNGGTSEADTQYF
TRBV6-2/TRBV6-3	TRBJ2-2	CASSYSRGNTGELFF
TRBV6-1	TRBJ2-3	CASSKRRGGPDTQYF
TRBV25-1	TRBJ1-5	CASSEGVLNQPQHF
TRBV7-9	TRBJ2-7	CASRPGTLSSYEQYF
TRBV29-1	TRBJ2-7	CSVSAGPSYEQYF
TRBV20-1	TRBJ1-5	CSAPFGGSNSNQPQHF
TRBV30	TRBJ2-1	CAGRLAGRSSYNEQFF
TRBV15	TRBJ1-2	CATSRGRQGFFGDGYTF